This entry features one T cell receptor beta chain sequence. This entry belongs to a study of blood T cell repertoires in COVID-19. Study at large: Material from acute and convalescent COVID-19 was sourced from the United States, Italy and Spain. Sources were T cells, B-cell-depleted T cells, or PBMCs; the material itself was cDNA or gDNA.

This CDR3 has 15 amino acids. CDR1 is KGHSH, CDR2 LQKENI, per germline. J lost 3 bases, V lost 2 bases, and 4 bases had no gene match. In the source study's methods: Estimates of nucleated cell counts were drawn from the amplification of reference gene primers. TCRdb keeps only in-frame clones here, not all; method: immunoSEQ multiplex PCR. From that table come the V and J calls and clone size; the DNA was used to work out D and trimming. The sample holds some 53,000 clones, more than 75% seen once. The J gene is TRBJ1-2, the V gene TRBV18; 9 bases are a match to TRBD1. The TCR comes from a human donor with active COVID-19. The donor label of this sample is uncertain. The sample consisted of peripheral blood. The CDR3 here is CASSPDRGSHYGYTF. The CDR3, as DNA: TGTGCCAGCTCACCAGACAGGGGGAGTCACTATGGCTACACCTTC.